This T cell receptor (beta chain) comes out of a study of cytomegalovirus exposure and HLA in healthy donors. Overall study context: The same platform used for the 666 first-cohort repertoires was also used for the 100 to 150 validation repertoires, as a later analysis reported. Regarding the study as a whole: Associated with cytomegalovirus, according to the listing, were approximately 160 TCR beta chains. Usually a TCR sequence was rare, but some public TCRs were found in many donors.

V dropped 7 bases and J dropped 6; count of bases not matched to a gene: 12. Germline CDR1 and CDR2: WNHNN and SYGVQD (reference sequence). This CDR3 has 15 amino acids. Turning to this clone: The antigen is not known.

Donors came from a validation cohort of over a hundred subjects, distinct from the first 666-subject cohort. The assay was immunoSEQ multiplex PCR, and TCRdb's table has in-frame clones only and misses some. The table records under 300,000 clones, 90% of them present only once. The sequence was obtained from a woman between 18 and 29 years old in good health and CMV-seronegative. Material for sequencing was PBMCs. The V gene is TRBV10-1, the J gene TRBJ2-7; 10 nucleotides line up with TRBD1. The CDR3 bases are TGCGCCAGCACGACTCCGCGGACAGGGGGGTTCGAGCAGTACTTC. Translated, it gives CASTTPRTGGFEQYF.